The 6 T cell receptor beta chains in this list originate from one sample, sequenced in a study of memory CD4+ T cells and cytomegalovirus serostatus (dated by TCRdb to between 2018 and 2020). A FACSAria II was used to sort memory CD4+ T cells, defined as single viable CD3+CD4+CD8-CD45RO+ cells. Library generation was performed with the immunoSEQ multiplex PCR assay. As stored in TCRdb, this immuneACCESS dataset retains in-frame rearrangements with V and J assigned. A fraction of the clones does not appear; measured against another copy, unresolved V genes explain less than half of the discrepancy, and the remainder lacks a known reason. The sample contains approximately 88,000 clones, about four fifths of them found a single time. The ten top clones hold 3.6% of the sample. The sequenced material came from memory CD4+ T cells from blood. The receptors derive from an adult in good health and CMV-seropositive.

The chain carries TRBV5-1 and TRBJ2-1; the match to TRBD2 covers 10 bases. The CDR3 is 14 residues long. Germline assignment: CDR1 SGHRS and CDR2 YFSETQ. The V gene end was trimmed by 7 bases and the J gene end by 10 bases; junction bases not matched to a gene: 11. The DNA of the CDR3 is TGCGCCAGCTCTTCTAGCGGGAGTAATTCGGAGCAGTTCTTC. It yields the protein CASSSSGSNSEQFF.

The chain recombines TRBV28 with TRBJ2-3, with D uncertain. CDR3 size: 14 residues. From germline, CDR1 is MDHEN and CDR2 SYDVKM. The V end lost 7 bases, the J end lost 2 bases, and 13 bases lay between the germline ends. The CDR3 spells CASMPWRDTDTQYF. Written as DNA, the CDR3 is TGTGCCAGCATGCCTTGGCGAGACACAGATACGCAGTATTTT. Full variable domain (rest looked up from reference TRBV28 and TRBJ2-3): DVKVTQSSRYLVKRTGEKVFLECVQDMDHENMFWYRQDPGLGLRLIYFSYDVKMKEKGDIPEGYSVSREKKERFSLILESASTNQTSMYLCASMPWRDTDTQYFGPGTRLTVL.

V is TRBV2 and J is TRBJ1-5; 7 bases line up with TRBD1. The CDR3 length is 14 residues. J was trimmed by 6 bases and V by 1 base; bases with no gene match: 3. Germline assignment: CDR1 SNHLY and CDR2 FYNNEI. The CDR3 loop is CASSEVQGIQPQHF. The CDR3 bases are TGTGCCAGCAGTGAAGTACAGGGGATTCAGCCCCAGCATTTT.

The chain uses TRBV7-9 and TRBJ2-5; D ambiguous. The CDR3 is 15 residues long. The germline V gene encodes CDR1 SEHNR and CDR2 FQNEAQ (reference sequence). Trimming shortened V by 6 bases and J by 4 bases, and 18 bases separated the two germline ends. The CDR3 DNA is TGTGCCAGCAGGGCATCCGGAGAGTACCGAGAGACCCAGTACTTC. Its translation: CASRASGEYRETQYF.

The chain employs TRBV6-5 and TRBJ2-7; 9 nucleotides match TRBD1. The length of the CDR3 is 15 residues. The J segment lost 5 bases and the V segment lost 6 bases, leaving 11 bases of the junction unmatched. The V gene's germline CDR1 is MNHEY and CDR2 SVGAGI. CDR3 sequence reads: CASSAGTGNSHEQYF. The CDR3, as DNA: TGTGCCAGCAGCGCCGGGACAGGGAATTCCCACGAGCAGTACTTC.

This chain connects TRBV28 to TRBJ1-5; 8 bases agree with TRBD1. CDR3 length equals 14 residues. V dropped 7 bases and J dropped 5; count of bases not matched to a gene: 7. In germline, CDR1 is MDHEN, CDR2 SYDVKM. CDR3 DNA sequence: TGTGCCAGCAAGACAGGACAGGGCGATCAGCCCCAGCATTTT. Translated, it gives CASKTGQGDQPQHF. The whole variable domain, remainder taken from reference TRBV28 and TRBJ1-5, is DVKVTQSSRYLVKRTGEKVFLECVQDMDHENMFWYRQDPGLGLRLIYFSYDVKMKEKGDIPEGYSVSREKKERFSLILESASTNQTSMYLCASKTGQGDQPQHFGDGTRLSIL.